This TCR beta chain was sequenced in a study of human T cells and chemical hapten exposure. Looking at the study overall: DPC 0.01% went on the upper back by patch test, with reading at 6 days.

CDR1 and CDR2 (germline): SQVTM, ANQGSEA. V lost 3 bases, J lost 5 bases, and 5 bases stayed unmatched. The CDR3 extends over 13 amino acids. MiXCR, applied by TCRdb to the RACE reads, yields one record per CDR3 protein. The data contain about 100,000 distinct CDR3 sequences, approximately 11% of them singletons. Time point denoted: patch test 1, 2 weeks after DPC sensitization. Treatment specified: therapeutic diphenylcyclopropenone sensitization with weekly scalp DPC. Only a few counts were recorded for this clonotype. The sequence derives from a woman in her thirties or forties with alopecia areata. Some clones in this sample may be carry-over from other donors' samples. This specimen consisted of whole blood, obtained in connection with sensitization to the hapten diphenylcyclopropenone (DPC). The gene calls are TRBV29-1 and TRBJ2-5, with 8 positions matching TRBD1. Here the CDR3 DNA reads TGCAGCGTTGACGAGTCAGGGGGCGAGACCCAGTACTTC. The encoded protein is CSVDESGGETQYF.